This TCR beta chain was documented in a study of T cells in Graves' hyperthyroidism and ophthalmopathy (dated by TCRdb to about 2019). Context from the whole study: Peripheral blood was sampled at the time of initial diagnosis, prior to any treatment. To identify TCR V-J signatures that set the groups apart, the researchers used a discovery cohort of more than 95 patients, made up of under 50 with Graves' ophthalmopathy and some 56 with stable Graves' hyperthyroidism. Following sampling, methimazole starting at 30 mg daily was given to hyperthyroidism patients, and high-dose intravenous methylprednisolone was given to ophthalmopathy patients. The 95 to 100 discovery patients were divided at random into training and test sets in a 7:3 ratio. The paper reports TCR Vbeta CDR3 sequencing of more than 120 peripheral blood samples: under 45 ophthalmopathy, about 75 hyperthyroidism and 17 progressor patients. Prospective prediction of ophthalmopathy was tested in an independent validation cohort consisting of 18 to 20 hyperthyroidism patients and some 15 patients who later progressed to ophthalmopathy. The study also compared thyroid tissue and blood T-cell repertoires from about six Graves' hyperthyroidism patients.

Overall study outcomes, separate from this receptor: Most expanded thyroid clonotypes (frequency above 0.001) were also found in blood, which suggests that blood repertoires may mirror thyroid immune responses. In cross-validation, a model built on a 13 V-J signature told ophthalmopathy apart from stable hyperthyroidism with just under 90% sensitivity and around 81% specificity, and in testing the same model reached 80%/75%. No statistical method was used to set the sample size in advance, and investigators knew the group allocation. In validation, the model predicted progression to ophthalmopathy with 55% to 71% sensitivity and around 72% specificity, a median of approximately 6.7 months before onset.

TCR beta CDR3 regions were amplified from RNA transcripts. For the first round of RT-PCR on the TCR CDR3, the HTBI primer set was used together with the Qiagen OneStep RT-PCR kit. A second multiplex PCR round built the libraries, followed by size selection and purification. The libraries were sequenced on an Illumina HiSeq2000 using paired-end 100 bp reads. On the authors' methods: SOAPnuke was used to process the raw data, removing reads that contained adapters or uncalled bases, had a mean Phred below 15, or lacked an exact match to the constant primer or identifier. COPE v1.2.5 was used to merge high-quality paired reads, and clonotypes were defined as unique nucleotide sequences. MiTCR v1.1 was used to align the clonotypes against IMGT TRBV, TRBD and TRBJ reference segments. The analysis was restricted to V-J combinations with a frequency above 0.0001, which together covered about 99% of the repertoires. A TCS score was defined as the ratio of F50 (clonal expansion) to E x V (chaos), with BLOSUM62-based TCRdist applied between CDR3 peptides within each V-J. Welch's t-statistics and random forest reduced 500 to 650 V-J features to about 12, which were used in a naive Bayes classifier (R e1071). The similarity between thyroid and blood repertoires was quantified using the Morisita-Horn index. TCRdb reprocessing: public reads trimmed at Q25 with fastp, clones called with MiXCR, in-frame beta chains kept. Rows with a matching CDR3 protein are joined into one entry that keeps the most common DNA and genes. Clone size and V and J calls follow TCRdb, not the original study. For this sample there are around 700,000 distinct CDR3 sequences; 30% to 40% appear just once. Less than 35% of the sample is in the top ten clones.

This clonotype was observed many times. This clone's antigen is unknown. No base-level quality is on record; no much larger clone is a single base apart. Trimming costs V 8 bases and J 2 bases, and their ends lie 21 bases apart. CDR1 and CDR2 were assigned from the germline V gene as SQVTM and ANQGSEA. The CDR3 covers 15 residues, taking in both the cysteine and the phenylalanine. CDR3 DNA only is kept here, 45 bases in frame from base 1. Stable Graves' hyperthyroidism was defined as no progression to ophthalmopathy during 18 months of follow-up. The hyperthyroidism patients were between 18 and 65 years old and newly diagnosed, with a disease duration of less than 2 months. Exclusion was applied to patients with uncontrolled infections, other autoimmune diseases, pregnancy or lactation. Diagnoses were established on the basis of clinical symptoms, serum thyroxine and TRAb, thyroid ultrasound, and orbital computed tomography. Ficoll-Paque density gradient centrifugation was used to isolate PBMCs from about 9 ml of fresh peripheral blood. Total RNA was extracted using Trizol reagent, and RNA quality was assessed on an Agilent 2100 Bioanalyzer.

This receptor was obtained from a middle-aged woman with Graves' hyperthyroidism. The sequenced sample was blood. The chain is assembled from TRBV29-1 and TRBJ2-5, with TRBD1 tentatively as D gene (6 bases match). The DNA reads as follows: TGCAGCTCGAAAGGGGAGAAGAGGGGGCAAGAGACCCAGTACTTC. It specifies CSSKGEKRGQETQYF.